The 2 T cell receptor beta chains below all came from one sample that was sequenced in a study of post-analysis software for immune sequencing data. The study's findings and limits: Patients had higher frequencies than controls of roughly five TRBV segments, including TRBV5-6, TRBV5-1 and TRBV20-1.

No antigens are known for them. Carried by the TCR beta cDNA libraries were unique molecular identifiers. TCRdb re-analysed the PCR reads in MiXCR, keeping a single row per CDR3 protein. The table includes hundreds of thousands of distinct CDR3 sequences, roughly 58% detected once. Sequenced: blood. The receptors derive from a girl aged 10 to 17 with multiple sclerosis.

DNA of the CDR3: TGCAGTGCCAGTCTTAGCGGGGGATTGAAAGATACGCAGTATTTT. It specifies CSASLSGGLKDTQYF. The chain joins TRBV20-1 to TRBJ2-3; 9 bases are shared with TRBD2. The CDR3 is 15 amino acids. V shed 6 bases and J 5 bases; nucleotides not matched to a gene: 12. Germline V gene data show CDR1 as DFQATT and CDR2 as SNEGSKA (reference sequence).

The V call is TRBV11-2, the J call TRBJ2-1; 14 bases fit TRBD2. This CDR3 has 17 residues. The J segment lost 4 bases and the V segment lost 5 bases, leaving 7 bases of the junction unmatched. Germline loops: CDR1 SGHAT, CDR2 FQNNGV. The CDR3 is CASSARLAGGLYNEQFF. In DNA, the CDR3 is TGTGCCAGCAGCGCCAGACTAGCGGGAGGGCTATACAATGAGCAGTTCTTC.